This T cell receptor (beta chain) appears in the sequencing data of a study of T cells in narcolepsy. Notes on the study in general: No autoreactive T cell clone sequences appeared in some memory CD4+ repertoires. Comparing one patient's CSF and blood CD4+ clonotypes highlighted HCRT- and TRIB2-specific autoreactive clonotypes.

The CDR3 is 19 residues long. Germline V gene sequence: CDR1 LNHDA, CDR2 SQIVND (reference sequence). J gave up 6 bases and V 5 bases, and 15 bases lay outside the gene matches. The method was immunoSEQ multiplex PCR; TCRdb's version includes in-frame clones alone and lacks a portion of them. The sample contains 20,000 to 30,000 clones, approximately 85% of which appear only once. In the case of this clone: Its antigen is unknown.

This clonotype originated in a human donor with narcolepsy. This chain connects TRBV19 to TRBJ2-1; 14 bases map to TRBD2. The material sequenced was CD45RA- memory CD4+ T cells from PBMCs. The CDR3 bases are TGTGCCAGTAGTCCACCGGGACTAGCGGGAGTGTTGGGTGGCAATGAGCAGTTCTTC. Its translation: CASSPPGLAGVLGGNEQFF.